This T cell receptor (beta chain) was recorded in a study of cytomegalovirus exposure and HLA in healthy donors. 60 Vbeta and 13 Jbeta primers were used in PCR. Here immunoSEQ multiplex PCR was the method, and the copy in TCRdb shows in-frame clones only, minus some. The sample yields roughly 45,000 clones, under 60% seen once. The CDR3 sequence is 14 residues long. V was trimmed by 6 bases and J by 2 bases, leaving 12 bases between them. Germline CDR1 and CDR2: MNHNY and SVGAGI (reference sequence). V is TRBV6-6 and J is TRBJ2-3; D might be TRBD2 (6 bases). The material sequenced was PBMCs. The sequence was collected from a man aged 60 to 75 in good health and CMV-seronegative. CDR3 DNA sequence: TGTGCCAGCAGAATACTAGCCTCCACAGATACGCAGTATTTT. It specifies CASRILASTDTQYF.